The T cell receptor (beta chain) described here comes from a study of blood T cells in healthy people across ages (dated by TCRdb to the mid-2010s). With regard to the full study: Template switching captured roughly one uniquely barcoded TCR beta cDNA molecule per two T cells in model experiments. For two donors (one aged 18 to 30 and one aged 80 or older), the study analyzed two additional independent replicas of 1 million unique cDNA reads from the same blood draw. Four age groups were formed from the donors: young (average approximately 16 years), middle-aged (just under 40), aged (approximately 60) and long-lived (around 80). The study measured age-related changes in TCR beta repertoire diversity using deep sequencing normalized with unique cDNA molecular identifiers.

Libraries came from 5' RACE. This sample was sequenced with an Illumina HiSeq 2500. A second about 7 to 12 cycle PCR used a sample-barcoded 5' primer and a J-beta primer mix. A unique molecular identifier was introduced onto each TCR beta cDNA molecule by a template-switch 5' adaptor carrying 12 random nucleotides. Each sample yielded at least 2.5 million CDR3-containing paired-end reads. All of the RNA was converted into first-strand cDNA using the Mint cDNA synthesis kit, with a TRBC-specific oligonucleotide serving as the primer. All cDNA was treated with uracil-DNA glycosylase and then went through a first 18-cycle PCR with the universal primers M1SS and BC2_uni_R. Under the source paper's analysis protocol: Normalization of each sample was performed by random selection of 1 million high-quality reads, each carrying a distinct molecular identifier. Reads sharing molecular identifiers were discarded rather than binned into consensus sequences. MiTCR, with a Q25 quality threshold and the strictest error-elimination algorithm, was used for CDR3 identification, clonotype clustering and error correction. A nonparametric unseen species model with Euler transformation was used to estimate a lower bound on total TCR beta diversity. The public reads were reprocessed in TCRdb via fastp at Q25 and MiXCR, keeping in-frame beta chains. Every distinct CDR3 protein forms one entry, paired with its most common genes and DNA. The V and J calls follow TCRdb's processing rather than the paper's. Here the sample has approximately 780,000 distinct CDR3 sequences; 25% to 30% occur a single time. Jointly, the top ten make up over 2.5% of the sample.

General study outcomes and caveats: Observed TCR beta diversity per million T cells fell roughly linearly with age, and a significant reduction was already apparent by age about 38. The percentage of naive T cells measured by flow cytometry correlated strongly with observed TCR beta diversity. Because profiling used bulk unsorted PBMCs, naive and antigen-experienced compartments could not be compared conclusively. Estimates of total diversity from one million sequenced T cells were regarded as lower bounds and underestimates. Compared with the aged group, the long-lived group had more naive CD4+ T cells, fewer expanded clones and increased TCR diversity, suggesting age selection. Because the CMV infection status of the donors was unknown, age-related changes in expanded clonotypes may potentially have been confounded.

The CDR3, from cysteine to phenylalanine, totals 13 residues. Here the CDR3 DNA is all that survives: 39 bases in frame from base 1. According to the germline V gene, CDR1 reads SGHVS and CDR2 reads FNYEAQ. The germline V end is reduced by 5 bases and the J end by 11 bases; junction bases left unmatched: 7. Systemically healthy Caucasian individuals from Russia, 35 to 50 in total and aged roughly 6 to 95 years, were included as donors. Around 9.7 milliliters of peripheral blood were collected from each donor into EDTA-treated Vacutainer tubes. Ficoll-Paque density-gradient centrifugation was used to isolate PBMCs, with at least 6 million obtained per sample. Total RNA was extracted from PBMCs with Trizol reagent, with at least 6 micrograms obtained per sample. For every donor, flow cytometry on a PBMC aliquot measured the percentage of naive CD45RAhigh/CD27high T cells. Concerning this clonotype itself: The clone's antigen remains unknown. Per-base qualities were not stored, and no clone one base away is much larger.

Separately, the same data were catalogued under a study of T cells of mothers and their children. Per that second paper: Nine systemically healthy Caucasian individuals served as donors, namely three mothers together with their six children. cDNA synthesis consumed the entire amount of extracted RNA, loaded at around 1.5 ug RNA in each 15 ul reaction. In the second PCR, the M1S primer added sample barcodes and 2-4 random nucleotides. Each mother yielded over 9.5 million TCR beta CDR3 reads and each child roughly 3.1 million reads. In both related and unrelated pairs, thymic selection shapes the output of TCR recombination in a similar way, with inherited differences having only a minor effect. Normalized repertoire overlap in related mother-child pairs was always slightly higher than in unrelated mother-child pairs, but the difference was never significant. No persistent microchimeric T cell clones were found, with a detection sensitivity of approximately 100 clones per million clonotypes. To look for features that set related mother-child pairs apart from unrelated individuals, the researchers ran deep NGS to compare the TCR beta repertoires of mothers and children. Mothers averaged about 40 +/- 4 years of age and children averaged about 10 +/- 4 years. After adapters were ligated using NEBNext reagents, the libraries underwent 100+100 nt paired-end sequencing on an Illumina HiSeq 2000. Mother and child libraries were prepared a month apart and sequenced in separate runs to prevent cross-contamination. Each donor had between roughly 450,000 and 2,100,000 distinct TCR beta clonotypes identified. Naive TCR beta clonotypes were estimated from low-frequency clonotypes matched to each donor's FACS-determined naive share, without sorting.

The clonotype originates from a boy younger than 18 in good health. Recombination connected TRBV7-6 to TRBJ2-3; 10 central bases correspond to TRBD2. The sequencing sample was made of blood. Here the CDR3 is given as CASSPLAGGGQYF. The nucleotide sequence reads TGTGCCAGCAGCCCCTTAGCGGGGGGTGGGCAGTATTTT.